In this sample, the clone carrying this T cell receptor beta chain turned up a few times. Its antigen is currently unknown. This sample was included in a study of T cell responses to AZD1222 COVID-19 vaccine. Regarding the study as a whole: Once two AZD1222 doses were given, Spike-specific TCR breadth and depth went up. Donors were largely white British and mainly female; clonal diversity was possibly underestimated.

Assay used: immunoSEQ multiplex PCR; TCRdb lists only in-frame clones, some missing. The sample holds more than 120,000 clones, about 92% seen once. The sequencing here drew on peripheral blood, taken on day 0 of AZD1222 vaccination. This TCR was sampled from an adult in good health.

The CDR3 protein is CASSPRISFFSSYNEQFF. Written as DNA, the CDR3 is TGCGCCAGCAGCCCCCGGATAAGCTTTTTTAGCTCCTACAATGAGCAGTTCTTC. The V call is TRBV5-1, the J call TRBJ2-1, with unresolved D. The CDR3 is made up of 18 amino acids. V lost 4 bases and J lost 0, with 20 bases in between. The V gene's germline CDR1 is SGHRS and CDR2 YFSETQ.